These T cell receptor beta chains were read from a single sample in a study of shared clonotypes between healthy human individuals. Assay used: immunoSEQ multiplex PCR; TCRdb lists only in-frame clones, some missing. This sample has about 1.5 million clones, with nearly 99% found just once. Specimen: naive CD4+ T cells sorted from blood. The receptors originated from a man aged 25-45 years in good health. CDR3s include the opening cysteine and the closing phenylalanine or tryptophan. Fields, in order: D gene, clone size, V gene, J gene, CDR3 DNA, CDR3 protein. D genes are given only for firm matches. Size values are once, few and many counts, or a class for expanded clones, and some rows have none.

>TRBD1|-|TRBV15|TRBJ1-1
TGTGCCACCAGCAGGGCACCAACAGGGGCCACTGAAGCTTTCTTT
CATSRAPTGATEAFF
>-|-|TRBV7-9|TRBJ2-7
TGTGCCAGCAGCTTAGTATCCCGTTTCGGCGAGCAGTACTTC
CASSLVSRFGEQYF
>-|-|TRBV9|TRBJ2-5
TGTGCCAGCAGCGTAGAGACCCAGTACTTC
CASSVETQYF
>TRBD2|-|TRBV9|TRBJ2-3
TGTGCCAGCAGCGGGACTAGCGGCGAGGGGCATACGCAGTATTTT
CASSGTSGEGHTQYF
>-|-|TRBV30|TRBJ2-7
TGTGCCTGGACGTTCGGTTCCTACGAGCAGTACTTC
CAWTFGSYEQYF
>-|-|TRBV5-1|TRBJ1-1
TGCGCCAGCAGGGTCGGACAGAACACTGAAGCTTTCTTT
CASRVGQNTEAFF
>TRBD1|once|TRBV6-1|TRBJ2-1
TGTGCCAGCAGCCCCGGGACAGGGGTGAATGAGCAGTTCTTC
CASSPGTGVNEQFF
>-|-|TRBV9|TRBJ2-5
TGTGCCAGCAGCGGTACGGGTAGCGGTTTAGAGACCCAGTACTTC
CASSGTGSGLETQYF
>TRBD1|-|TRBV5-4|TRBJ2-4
TGTGCCAGCAGCTTGAGACAGGGGGGGAACATTCAGTACTTC
CASSLRQGGNIQYF
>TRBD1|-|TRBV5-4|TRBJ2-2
TGTGCCAGCAGGCTCTGGACAGGAAGGACTCCGGGCACCGGGGAGCTGTTTTTT
CASRLWTGRTPGTGELFF
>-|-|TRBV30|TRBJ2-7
TGTGCCTGGAGTAGAAGGGGGGAGCAGGCCTACGAGCAGTACTTC
CAWSRRGEQAYEQYF
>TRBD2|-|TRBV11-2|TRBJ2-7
TGTGCCAGCAGTTCAAACGGAGACGGGGGTATGAAGCGGGAGGGCCTTAGGGACTTC
CASSSNGDGGMKREGLRDF
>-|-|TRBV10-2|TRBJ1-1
TGCGCCAGCCGGGGTTCACACATGAACACTGAAGCTTTCTTT
CASRGSHMNTEAFF
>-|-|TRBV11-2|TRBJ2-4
TGTGCCAGCGCTGGGGTAGGGAACATTCAGTACTTC
CASAGVGNIQYF
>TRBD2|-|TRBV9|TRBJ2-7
TGTGCCAGCAGCGTCCCGGGACTAGCGGGAGGGCCCTCCGAGCAGTACTTC
CASSVPGLAGGPSEQYF
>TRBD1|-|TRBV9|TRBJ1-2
TGTGCCAGCAGCGCCAGGGGGCGGAGGGGTGGCTACACCTTC
CASSARGRRGGYTF
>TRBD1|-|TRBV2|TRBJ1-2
TGTGCCAGCAGTGCACAGGGGGGCTATGGCTACACCTTC
CASSAQGGYGYTF
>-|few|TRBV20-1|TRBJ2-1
TGCAGTGCTACCCAGCTAAATGAGCAGTTCTTC
CSATQLNEQFF
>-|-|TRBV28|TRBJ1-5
TGTGCCAGCAGACTCCGGGCGGATGGCAATCAGCCCCAGCATTTT
CASRLRADGNQPQHF
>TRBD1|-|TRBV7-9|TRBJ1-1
TGTGCCAGCAGCCCCGGACAGGGAAGGGACACTGAAGCTTTCTTT
CASSPGQGRDTEAFF
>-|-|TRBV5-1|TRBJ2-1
TGCGCCAGCAGCCCCTCCCCAGCGAACAATGAGCAGTTCTTC
CASSPSPANNEQFF
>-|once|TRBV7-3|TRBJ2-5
TGTGCCAGCAGCCCTCATAGGGGGGCGGAGGAAGAGACCCAGTACTTC
CASSPHRGAEEETQYF
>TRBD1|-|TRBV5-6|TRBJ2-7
TGTGCCAGCAGCTTGACAGGGGTTCCCTCCTACGAGCAGTACTTC
CASSLTGVPSYEQYF
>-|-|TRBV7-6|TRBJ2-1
TGTGCCAGCAGCCTCGAACTAGACCATGAGCAGTTCTTC
CASSLELDHEQFF
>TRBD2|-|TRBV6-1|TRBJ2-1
TGTGCCAGCACTAAACTGACTAGCGGGATCGATGAGCAGTTCTTC
CASTKLTSGIDEQFF
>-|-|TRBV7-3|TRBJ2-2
TGTGCCAGCAGCTTATCTAGGCTCTCCACCGGGGAGCTGTTTTTT
CASSLSRLSTGELFF
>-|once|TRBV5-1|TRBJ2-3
TGCGCCAGCAGCTTGGAGGTTCCAACAGATACGCAGTATTTT
CASSLEVPTDTQYF
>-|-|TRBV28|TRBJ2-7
TGTGCCAGCAGTTTAACGAGGGCGGGGTACTACGAGCAGTACTTC
CASSLTRAGYYEQYF
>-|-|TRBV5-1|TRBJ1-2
TGCGCCAGCAGCTTGGGACATTCGTCGTATGGCTACACCTTC
CASSLGHSSYGYTF
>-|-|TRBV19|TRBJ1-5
TGTGCCAGTAGTCCCTTGGAGGGGAGCAATCAGCCCCAGCATTTT
CASSPLEGSNQPQHF
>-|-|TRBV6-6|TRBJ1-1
TGTGCCAGCAAGGTGGGACAAACGATGAACACTGAAGCTTTCTTT
CASKVGQTMNTEAFF
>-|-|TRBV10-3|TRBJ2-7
TGTGCCATCAGTGTCCCCGGGGATCCCGAGCAGTACTTC
CAISVPGDPEQYF
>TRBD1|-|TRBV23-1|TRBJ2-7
TGCGCCAGCAGTCAATCTTTAGGACAGGGTTCCTACGAGCAGTACTTC
CASSQSLGQGSYEQYF
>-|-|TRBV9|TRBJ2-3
TGTGCCAGCAGCCCGGACTGGGCAGATACGCAGTATTTT
CASSPDWADTQYF
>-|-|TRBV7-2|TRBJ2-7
TGTGCCAGCAGCTTAGCTCCCGGGACCCCTAAGTACGAGCAGTACTTC
CASSLAPGTPKYEQYF
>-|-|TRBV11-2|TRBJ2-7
TGTGCCAGCAGCTTAGGGGGCTTGGAGGAACTACCCTACGAGCAGTACTTC
CASSLGGLEELPYEQYF
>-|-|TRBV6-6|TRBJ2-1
TGTGCCAGCACCATAATCCGGACAGACTCCTACAATGAGCAGTTCTTC
CASTIIRTDSYNEQFF
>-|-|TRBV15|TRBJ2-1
TGTGCCACCAGCGGAATACAGGGTCAAAGCTCCTACAATGAGCAGTTCTTC
CATSGIQGQSSYNEQFF
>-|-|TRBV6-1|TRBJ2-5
TGTGCCAGCAGTGAAACCTGGGGAGAGACCCAGTACTTC
CASSETWGETQYF
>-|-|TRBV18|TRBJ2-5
TGTGCCAGCTCACCGGTTTCCATAGCGCTCCAAGAGACCCAGTACTTC
CASSPVSIALQETQYF
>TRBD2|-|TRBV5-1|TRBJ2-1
TGCGCCAGCAGCTTGGCACAGGGAGGACTAGCGGGAGCCCACAATGAGCAGTTCTTC
CASSLAQGGLAGAHNEQFF
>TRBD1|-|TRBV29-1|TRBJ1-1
TGCAGCGTAGTTAAACAGGGGAATCTCTACATGAACACTGAAGCTTTCTTT
CSVVKQGNLYMNTEAFF